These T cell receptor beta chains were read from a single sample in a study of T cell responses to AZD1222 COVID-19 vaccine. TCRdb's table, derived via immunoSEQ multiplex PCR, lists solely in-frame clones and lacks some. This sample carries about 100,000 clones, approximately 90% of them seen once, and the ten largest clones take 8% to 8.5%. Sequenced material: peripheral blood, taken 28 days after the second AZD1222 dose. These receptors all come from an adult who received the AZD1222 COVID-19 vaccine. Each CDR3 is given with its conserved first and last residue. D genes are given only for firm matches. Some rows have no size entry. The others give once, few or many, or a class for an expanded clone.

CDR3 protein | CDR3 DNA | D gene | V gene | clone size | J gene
CASSPGLGGRANTGELFF | TGCGCCAGCAGCCCGGGACTAGGCGGGAGGGCCAACACCGGGGAGCTGTTTTTT | TRBD2 | TRBV5-1 | few | TRBJ2-2
CASSPGTGADTGELFF | TGTGCCAGCAGCCCCGGGACAGGGGCGGACACCGGGGAGCTGTTTTTT | TRBD1 | TRBV5-8 | NA | TRBJ2-2
CAWRIVGRNYGYTF | TGTGCCTGGAGAATAGTAGGCAGGAACTATGGCTACACCTTC | NA | TRBV30 | NA | TRBJ1-2
CASMEGGPCTDTQYF | TGTGCCAGCATGGAGGGAGGGCCTTGTACAGATACGCAGTATTTT | NA | TRBV21-1 | NA | TRBJ2-3
CASSQEPRGGVHGYTF | TGTGCCAGCAGCCAAGAACCCAGGGGAGGGGTCCATGGCTACACCTTC | NA | TRBV4-2 | once | TRBJ1-2
CASSSIGGLGANVLTF | TGTGCCAGCAGTTCAATAGGGGGACTTGGGGCCAACGTCCTGACTTTC | NA | TRBV28 | NA | TRBJ2-6
CASSLGQPGNTIYF | TGTGCCAGCAGCTTAGGGCAGCCTGGAAACACCATATATTTT | NA | TRBV7-9 | NA | TRBJ1-3
CASSKYGGRGEYNEQFF | TGTGCCAGCAGCAAATATGGGGGCAGGGGCGAATACAATGAGCAGTTCTTC | NA | TRBV6-4 | NA | TRBJ2-1
CASSRPGLQNTGELFF | TGTGCCAGCAGCCGGCCGGGACTTCAAAACACCGGGGAGCTGTTTTTT | NA | TRBV5-6 | NA | TRBJ2-2
CASSLVRGPSYEQYF | TGTGCCAGCAGCTTAGTCAGGGGACCGTCCTACGAGCAGTACTTC | NA | TRBV11-2 | NA | TRBJ2-7
CASSPQGFGVQPQHF | TGTGCCAGCAGTCCACAGGGATTCGGTGTCCAGCCCCAGCATTTT | NA | TRBV7-8 | NA | TRBJ1-5
CASSLSGDTYNEQFF | TGTGCCAGCAGCTTATCGGGGGACACCTACAATGAGCAGTTCTTC | NA | TRBV7-3 | once | TRBJ2-1
CASSLGTGGSYNSPLHF | TGTGCCAGCAGCTTGGGGACAGGGGGCTCCTATAATTCACCCCTCCACTTT | TRBD1 | TRBV5-8 | NA | TRBJ1-6
CALSRGKRNEKLFF | TGTGCCCTTTCCAGGGGGAAGAGAAATGAAAAACTGTTTTTT | TRBD1 | TRBV24-1 | once | TRBJ1-4
CASSSGASQPQHF | TGTGCCAGCAGCTCCGGGGCCTCACAGCCCCAGCATTTT | NA | TRBV7-3 | NA | TRBJ1-5
CASSLTPGRGRFRNTEAFF | TGTGCCAGCAGCTTGACCCCGGGCCGGGGACGGTTTCGGAACACTGAAGCTTTCTTT | NA | TRBV5-4 | NA | TRBJ1-1
CASSPRDGTYNEQFF | TGTGCCAGCTCACCGCGGGACGGAACCTACAATGAGCAGTTCTTC | NA | TRBV18 | NA | TRBJ2-1
CASSYDRLAGAGEQYF | TGTGCCAGCAGTTACGATAGACTAGCGGGAGCGGGTGAGCAGTACTTC | TRBD2 | TRBV6-6 | NA | TRBJ2-7
CASTEGTTSSYNEQFF | TGCGCCAGCACCGAGGGCACTACGAGCTCCTACAATGAGCAGTTCTTC | NA | TRBV5-1 | NA | TRBJ2-1
CASSSPSRGSGNTIYF | TGTGCCAGCAGTTCTCCATCCCGGGGCTCTGGAAACACCATATATTTT | NA | TRBV6-4 | NA | TRBJ1-3
CASQIKSYEQYF | TGTGCCAGCCAAATAAAGAGCTACGAGCAGTACTTC | NA | TRBV28 | NA | TRBJ2-7
CSVPQTSTDTQYF | TGCAGCGTTCCCCAGACTAGCACAGATACGCAGTATTTT | NA | TRBV29-1 | NA | TRBJ2-3
CASSYEVNSGNTIYF | TGTGCCAGCAGTTACGAGGTGAACTCTGGAAACACCATATATTTT | NA | TRBV6-2/TRBV6-3 | NA | TRBJ1-3
CASSWGVGRSSYEQYF | TGTGCCAGCAGTTGGGGGGTGGGGAGATCTTCCTACGAGCAGTACTTC | NA | TRBV27 | NA | TRBJ2-7
CASSPPPTGTPPSSSLHF | TGTGCCAGCAGTCCCCCGCCGACAGGGACACCCCCGAGTAGTTCCCTCCACTTT | TRBD1 | TRBV27 | NA | TRBJ1-6
CASSGRGGNTEAFF | TGTGCCAGTAGTGGCAGGGGGGGGAACACTGAAGCTTTCTTT | TRBD1 | TRBV19 | few | TRBJ1-1
CASSPRQGSYNEQFF | TGTGCCAGCAGTCCCCGACAGGGGTCCTACAATGAGCAGTTCTTC | TRBD1 | TRBV27 | NA | TRBJ2-1
CASSYTGPRGQPQHF | TGTGCCAGCAGTTACACGGGACCGAGGGGTCAGCCCCAGCATTTT | NA | TRBV6-2/TRBV6-3 | once | TRBJ1-5
CASSRRTSDTQYF | TGTGCCAGCAGCCGACGGACATCAGATACGCAGTATTTT | NA | TRBV7-2 | NA | TRBJ2-3
CASSLVGGGYTEAFF | TGTGCCAGCAGCTTGGTTGGAGGGGGCTACACTGAAGCTTTCTTT | TRBD1 | TRBV5-4 | few | TRBJ1-1
CASRGDRGYQPQHF | TGTGCCAGTAGAGGGGACAGGGGTTATCAGCCCCAGCATTTT | TRBD1 | TRBV19 | NA | TRBJ1-5
CASSPGLVGPYNEQFF | TGTGCCAGCAGCCCAGGACTAGTGGGCCCCTACAATGAGCAGTTCTTC | TRBD2 | TRBV11-3 | once | TRBJ2-1
CASGTGGYQETQYF | TGTGCCAGCGGGACAGGGGGCTACCAAGAGACCCAGTACTTC | TRBD1 | TRBV28 | NA | TRBJ2-5
CASRWDREWGIQYF | TGTGCCAGCAGGTGGGACAGGGAATGGGGCATTCAGTACTTC | TRBD1 | TRBV27 | NA | TRBJ2-4
CASSWDRGPYEQYF | TGTGCCAGCAGCTGGGACAGGGGGCCCTACGAGCAGTACTTC | TRBD1 | TRBV7-2 | NA | TRBJ2-7
CASSQVEKSQYF | TGTGCCAGCAGCCAAGTGGAGAAGTCCCAGTACTTC | NA | TRBV3-1/TRBV3-2 | NA | TRBJ2-5
CASSLGTASYGYTF | TGCGCCAGCAGCCTCGGGACAGCGTCCTATGGCTACACCTTC | TRBD1 | TRBV10-1 | NA | TRBJ1-2
CASSPGPAGVTDTQYF | TGTGCCAGCAGTCCAGGGCCAGCGGGAGTAACAGATACGCAGTATTTT | TRBD2 | TRBV7-8 | NA | TRBJ2-3
CASSLKALLDTQYF | TGTGCCAGCAGCTTGAAAGCTCTTTTAGATACGCAGTATTTT | NA | TRBV12-1 | NA | TRBJ2-3
CASSLRTGVLNEQYF | TGTGCCAGCAGCTTAAGGACAGGGGTACTTAACGAGCAGTACTTC | TRBD1 | TRBV7-9 | NA | TRBJ2-7
CASSLGGPVDEAFF | TGTGCCAGCAGTTTAGGAGGGCCCGTTGATGAAGCTTTCTTT | NA | TRBV28 | NA | TRBJ1-1